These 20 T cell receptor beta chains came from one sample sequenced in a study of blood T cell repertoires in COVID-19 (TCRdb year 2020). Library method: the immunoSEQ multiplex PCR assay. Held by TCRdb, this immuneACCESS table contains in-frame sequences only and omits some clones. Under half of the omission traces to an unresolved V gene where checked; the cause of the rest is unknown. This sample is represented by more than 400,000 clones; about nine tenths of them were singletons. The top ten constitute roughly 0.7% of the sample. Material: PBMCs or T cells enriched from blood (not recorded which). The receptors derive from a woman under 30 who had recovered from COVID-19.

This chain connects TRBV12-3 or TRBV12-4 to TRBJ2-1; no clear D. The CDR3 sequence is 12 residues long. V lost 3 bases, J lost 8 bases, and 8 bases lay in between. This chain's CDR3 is CASSFRQDEQFF. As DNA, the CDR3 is TGTGCCAGCAGTTTCCGGCAGGATGAGCAGTTCTTC.

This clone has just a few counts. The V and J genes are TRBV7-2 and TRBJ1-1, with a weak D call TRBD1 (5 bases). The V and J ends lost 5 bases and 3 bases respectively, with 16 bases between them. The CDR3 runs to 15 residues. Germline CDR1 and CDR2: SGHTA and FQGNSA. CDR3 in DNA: TGTGCCAGCAGCCGGTTGACAGTTCCGTACACTGAAGCTTTCTTT. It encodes CASSRLTVPYTEAFF. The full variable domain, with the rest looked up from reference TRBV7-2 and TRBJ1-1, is GAGVSQSPSNKVTEKGKDVELRCDPISGHTALYWYRQSLGQGLEFLIYFQGNSAPDKSGLPSDRFSAERTGGSVSTLTIQRTQQEDSAVYLCASSRLTVPYTEAFFGQGTRLTVV.

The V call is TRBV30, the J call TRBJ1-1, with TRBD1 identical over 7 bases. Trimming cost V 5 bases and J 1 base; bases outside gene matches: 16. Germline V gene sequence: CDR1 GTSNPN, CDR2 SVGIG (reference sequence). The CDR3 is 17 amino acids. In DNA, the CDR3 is TGTGCCTGGGCTAACCTCCCGGGACAGTCAAGGAACACTGAAGCTTTCTTT. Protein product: CAWANLPGQSRNTEAFF.

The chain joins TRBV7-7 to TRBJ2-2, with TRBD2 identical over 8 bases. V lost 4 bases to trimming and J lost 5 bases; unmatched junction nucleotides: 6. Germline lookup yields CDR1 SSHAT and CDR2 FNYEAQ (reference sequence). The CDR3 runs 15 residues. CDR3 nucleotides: TGTGCCAGCAGCTGGAGCGGGGGCGGGACCGGGGAGCTGTTTTTT. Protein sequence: CASSWSGGGTGELFF. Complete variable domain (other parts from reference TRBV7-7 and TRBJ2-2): GAGVSQSPRYKVTKRGQDVTLRCDPISSHATLYWYQQALGQGPEFLTYFNYEAQPDKSGLPSDRFSAERPEGSISTLTIQRTEQRDSAMYRCASSWSGGGTGELFFGEGSRLTVL.

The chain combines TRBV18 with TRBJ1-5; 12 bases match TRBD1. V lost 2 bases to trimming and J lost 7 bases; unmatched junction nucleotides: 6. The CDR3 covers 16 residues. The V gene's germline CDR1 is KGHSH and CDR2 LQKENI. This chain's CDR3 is CASSPGTGGVGQPQHF. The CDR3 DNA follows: TGTGCCAGCTCACCAGGGACAGGGGGCGTGGGACAGCCCCAGCATTTT.

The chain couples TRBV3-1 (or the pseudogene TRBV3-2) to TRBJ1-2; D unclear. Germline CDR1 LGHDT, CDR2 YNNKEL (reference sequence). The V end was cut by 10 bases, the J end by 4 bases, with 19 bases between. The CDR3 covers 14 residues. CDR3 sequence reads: CATSNSQTSYGYTF. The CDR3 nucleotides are TGTGCCACCAGTAACAGTCAAACCTCCTATGGCTACACCTTC.

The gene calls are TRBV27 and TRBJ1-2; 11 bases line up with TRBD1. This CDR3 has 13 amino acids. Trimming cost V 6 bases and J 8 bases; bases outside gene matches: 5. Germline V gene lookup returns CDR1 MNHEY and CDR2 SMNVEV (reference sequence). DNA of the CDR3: TGTGCCAGCAGAAGGACAGGGGGCAGGGGCTACACCTTC. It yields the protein CASRRTGGRGYTF.

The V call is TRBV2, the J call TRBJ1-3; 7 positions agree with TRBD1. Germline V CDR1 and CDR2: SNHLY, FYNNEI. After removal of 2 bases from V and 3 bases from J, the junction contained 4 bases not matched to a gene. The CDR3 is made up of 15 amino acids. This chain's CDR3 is CASSELRQGGNTIYF. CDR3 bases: TGTGCCAGCAGTGAACTGCGACAGGGTGGAAACACCATATATTTT. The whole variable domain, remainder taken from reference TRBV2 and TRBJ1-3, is EPEVTQTPSHQVTQMGQEVILRCVPISNHLYFYWYRQILGQKVEFLVSFYNNEISEKSEIFDDQFSVERPDGSNFTLKIRSTKLEDSAMYFCASSELRQGGNTIYFGEGSWLTVV.

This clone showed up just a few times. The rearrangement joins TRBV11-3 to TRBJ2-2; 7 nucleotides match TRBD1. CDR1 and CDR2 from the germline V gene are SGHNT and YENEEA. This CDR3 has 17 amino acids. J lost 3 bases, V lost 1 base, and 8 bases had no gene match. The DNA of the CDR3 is TGTGCCAGCAGCTTAGCCAGGGGCAGGGGGTACACCGGGGAGCTGTTTTTT. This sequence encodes CASSLARGRGYTGELFF.

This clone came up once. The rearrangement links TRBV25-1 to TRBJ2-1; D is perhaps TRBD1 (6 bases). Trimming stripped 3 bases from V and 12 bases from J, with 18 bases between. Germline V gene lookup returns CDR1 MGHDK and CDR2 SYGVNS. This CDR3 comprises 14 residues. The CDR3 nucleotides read TGTGCCAGCAGTGAGCCCGGACAGCCCAAAATGCAGTTCTTC. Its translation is CASSEPGQPKMQFF.

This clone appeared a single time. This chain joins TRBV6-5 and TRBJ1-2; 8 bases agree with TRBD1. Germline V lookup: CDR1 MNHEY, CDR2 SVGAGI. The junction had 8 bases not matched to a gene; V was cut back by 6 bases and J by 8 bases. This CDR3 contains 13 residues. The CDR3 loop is CASRPGQGIGYTF. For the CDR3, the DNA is TGTGCCAGCAGACCTGGACAGGGTATAGGCTACACCTTC.

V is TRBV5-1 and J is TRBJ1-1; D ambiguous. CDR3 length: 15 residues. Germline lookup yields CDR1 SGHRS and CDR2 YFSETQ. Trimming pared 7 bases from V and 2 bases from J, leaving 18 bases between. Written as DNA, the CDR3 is TGCGCCAGCTATTCAACCGGGGAAGAAAACACTGAAGCTTTCTTT. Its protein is CASYSTGEENTEAFF.

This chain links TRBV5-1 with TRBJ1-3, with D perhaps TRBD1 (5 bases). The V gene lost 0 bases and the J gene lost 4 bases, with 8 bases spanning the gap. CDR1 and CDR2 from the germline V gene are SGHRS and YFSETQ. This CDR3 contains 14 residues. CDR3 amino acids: CASSLEGEGNTIYF. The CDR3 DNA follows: TGCGCCAGCAGCTTGGAAGGGGAAGGAAACACCATATATTTT.

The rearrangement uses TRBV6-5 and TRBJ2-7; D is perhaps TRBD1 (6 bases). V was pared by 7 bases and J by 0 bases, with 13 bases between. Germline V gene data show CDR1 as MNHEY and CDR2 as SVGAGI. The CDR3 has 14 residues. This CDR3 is CASTSQGLSYEQYF. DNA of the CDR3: TGTGCCAGCACCTCACAGGGCCTCTCCTACGAGCAGTACTTC.

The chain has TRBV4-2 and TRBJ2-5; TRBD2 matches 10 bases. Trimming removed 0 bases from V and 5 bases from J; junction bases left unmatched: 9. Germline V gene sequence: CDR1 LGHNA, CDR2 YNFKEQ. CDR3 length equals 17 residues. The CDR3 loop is CASSQDGVAGGPETQYF. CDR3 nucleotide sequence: TGTGCCAGCAGCCAAGATGGAGTAGCGGGGGGTCCGGAGACCCAGTACTTC.

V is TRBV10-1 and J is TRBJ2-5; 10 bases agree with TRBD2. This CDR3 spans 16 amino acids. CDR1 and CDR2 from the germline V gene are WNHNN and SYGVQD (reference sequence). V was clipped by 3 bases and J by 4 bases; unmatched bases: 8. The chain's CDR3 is CASSDQRGGSAETQYF. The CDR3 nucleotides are TGCGCCAGCAGTGATCAGCGGGGGGGCAGTGCAGAGACCCAGTACTTC.

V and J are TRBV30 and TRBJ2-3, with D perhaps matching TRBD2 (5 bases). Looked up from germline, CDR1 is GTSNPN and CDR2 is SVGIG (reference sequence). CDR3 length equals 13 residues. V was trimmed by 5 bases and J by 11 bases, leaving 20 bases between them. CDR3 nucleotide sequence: TGTGCCTGGTACAAAGTGGACGGGGTTCGGCAGTATTTT. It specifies CAWYKVDGVRQYF.

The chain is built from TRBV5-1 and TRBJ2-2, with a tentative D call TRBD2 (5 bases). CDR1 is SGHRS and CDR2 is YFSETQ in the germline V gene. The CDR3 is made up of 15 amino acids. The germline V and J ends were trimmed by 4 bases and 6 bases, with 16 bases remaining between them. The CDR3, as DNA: TGCGCCAGCAGCCAGATGTCTACCGGGGCCGGGGAGCTGTTTTTT. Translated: CASSQMSTGAGELFF.

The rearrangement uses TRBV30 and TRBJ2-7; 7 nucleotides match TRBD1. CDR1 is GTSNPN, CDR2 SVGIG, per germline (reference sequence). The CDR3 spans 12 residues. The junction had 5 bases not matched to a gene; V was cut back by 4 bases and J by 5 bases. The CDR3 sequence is CAWTSQGDEQYF. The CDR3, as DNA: TGTGCCTGGACCTCCCAGGGGGACGAGCAGTACTTC.

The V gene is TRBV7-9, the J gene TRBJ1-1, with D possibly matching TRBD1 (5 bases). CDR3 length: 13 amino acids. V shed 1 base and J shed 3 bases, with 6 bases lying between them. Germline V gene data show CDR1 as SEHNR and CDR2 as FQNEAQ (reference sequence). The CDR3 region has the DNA TGTGCCAGCAGCTTAGTGACAGACACTGAAGCTTTCTTT. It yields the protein CASSLVTDTEAFF.